These 18 T cell receptor beta chains were all obtained from the same sample, sequenced in a study of blood T cell repertoires in COVID-19. The protocol was immunoSEQ multiplex PCR, while the TCRdb copy is restricted to in-frame clones and leaves out a portion. The sample has some 170,000 clones; about 70% are singletons. Sequencing was performed on peripheral blood. The receptors were gathered from a woman in her forties or fifties with active or convalescent COVID-19.

J is TRBJ2-1 and V is TRBV3-1 (or the pseudogene TRBV3-2), with 12 bases fitting TRBD2. V gave up 6 bases and J gave up 8 bases; unmatched junction bases: 11. This CDR3 spans 16 amino acids. The germline CDR1 and CDR2 sequences are LGHDT and YNNKEL (reference sequence). The CDR3 region is CASSQLTSGRGDEQFF. CDR3 nucleotides: TGTGCCAGCAGTCAACTGACTAGCGGGAGAGGGGATGAGCAGTTCTTC.

The chain is built from TRBV19 and TRBJ2-3; a possible D gene is TRBD1 (5 bases). Deletions cut 3 bases from V and 1 base from J, with 5 bases between. CDR3 length equals 13 residues. The V gene's germline CDR1 is LNHDA and CDR2 SQIVND (reference sequence). CDR3 sequence: CASSIRGTDTQYF. The CDR3 DNA reads TGTGCCAGTAGTATCAGGGGCACAGATACGCAGTATTTT.

The CDR3 region is CASSDGHYTYEQYF. The DNA of the CDR3 is TGCGCCAGCAGTGACGGACACTATACCTACGAGCAGTACTTC. The rearrangement joins TRBV10-1 to TRBJ2-7, with a weak D call TRBD1 (5 bases). This CDR3 is 14 amino acids long. V shed 3 bases and J shed 2 bases, with 11 bases lying between them. Germline CDR1 is WNHNN and CDR2 is SYGVQD (reference sequence).

In this sample, this clone turned up once. CDR3 bases: TGTGCCAGTAGTCTTAGCAATCAGCCCCAGCATTTT. This encodes CASSLSNQPQHF. The genes are TRBV19 and TRBJ1-5; D remains unclear. V was trimmed by 5 bases and J by 0 bases, leaving 2 bases between them. The CDR3 length is 12 residues. Germline loops: CDR1 LNHDA, CDR2 SQIVND (reference sequence).

This chain connects TRBV29-1 to TRBJ1-3; 8 nucleotides match TRBD1. Trimming took 4 bases from V and 4 from J; bases not matched to a gene: 6. CDR3 size: 14 residues. Germline CDR1 is SQVTM and CDR2 is ANQGSEA. In DNA, the CDR3 is TGCAGCGTTGGCCAGGGGGCGAAAGGAAACACCATATATTTT. It yields the protein CSVGQGAKGNTIYF.

This sequence joins TRBV5-1 and TRBJ2-7; possible D gene TRBD1, 5 bases. Germline values: CDR1 SGHRS, CDR2 YFSETQ. The V end was cut by 3 bases, the J end by 3 bases, with 22 bases between. This CDR3 contains 17 residues. The chain's CDR3 is CASSSPVSTADFYEQYF. CDR3 bases: TGCGCCAGCAGCTCACCCGTTTCGACAGCCGACTTCTACGAGCAGTACTTC.

The chain recombines TRBV5-4 with TRBJ1-6; D not certain. The CDR3 extends over 14 amino acids. V lost 7 bases to trimming and J lost 9 bases, with 17 bases between them. Per germline, CDR1 SGHNT and CDR2 YYREEE (reference sequence). The CDR3 nucleotides read TGTGCCAGCTCTATGGACTATGAAGGTTCACCCCTCCACTTT. It is translated as CASSMDYEGSPLHF.

The chain couples TRBV7-2 to TRBJ1-5; TRBD1 is a possible D gene (5 bases). The CDR3 is 15 residues long. V dropped 1 base and J dropped 7 bases, with 14 bases sitting between them. Germline V gives CDR1 SGHTA, CDR2 FQGNSA. The CDR3 protein is CASSLGPLQGQPQHF. DNA of the CDR3: TGTGCCAGCAGCTTAGGCCCTCTCCAGGGACAGCCCCAGCATTTT.

This sequence joins TRBV2 and TRBJ1-3, with 10 bases lining up with TRBD1. CDR3 length: 17 amino acids. The V segment lost 6 bases and the J segment 3 bases; nucleotides outside the gene matches: 11. CDR1 is SNHLY, CDR2 FYNNEI, per germline. CDR3 nucleotides: TGTGCCAGCAGGGCCGGACAGGGGGAAAGCTTTGGAAACACCATATATTTT. As protein: CASRAGQGESFGNTIYF.

This rearrangement joins TRBV19 to TRBJ1-3; D perhaps matches TRBD1 (5 bases). CDR1 is LNHDA, CDR2 SQIVND, per germline (reference sequence). Between the trimmed V and J ends, which lost 4 bases and 1 base, there was a span of 20 bases. The CDR3 loop spans 18 amino acids. CDR3 loop: CASSTAAGIFSSGNTIYF. In DNA form, the CDR3 reads TGTGCCAGTAGTACTGCGGCAGGGATCTTTTCTTCTGGAAACACCATATATTTT.

This chain's CDR3 is CASTRNTRDTYEQYF. CDR3 nucleotides: TGTGCCAGCACCCGAAACACCCGAGACACCTACGAGCAGTACTTC. This rearrangement joins TRBV6-5 to TRBJ2-7; D uncertain. This CDR3 comprises 15 residues. Trimming cost V 7 bases and J 2 bases, with 18 bases left between them. From germline, CDR1 is MNHEY and CDR2 SVGAGI.

This clone came up a few times. This chain joins TRBV6-2 or TRBV6-3 and TRBJ2-5; 12 positions agree with TRBD2. With V trimmed by 2 bases and J by 4 bases, 8 bases remained unmatched. This CDR3 is 17 amino acids long. The V gene's germline CDR1 is MNHEY and CDR2 SVGEGT. For the CDR3, the DNA is TGTGCCAGCAGTTACCCCACTTCACTAGCGGGGGGAGAGACCCAGTACTTC. Translated, it gives CASSYPTSLAGGETQYF.

In this sample, this clone turned up once. The gene calls are TRBV6-5 and TRBJ1-1, with D hard to call. The CDR3 loop spans 15 amino acids. Germline values: CDR1 MNHEY, CDR2 SVGAGI. Trimming left V 0 bases short and J 4 bases short, with 12 bases between. This chain's CDR3 is CASSYSKSGSTEAFF. The CDR3 DNA follows: TGTGCCAGCAGTTACTCAAAATCGGGGAGCACTGAAGCTTTCTTT.

This chain connects TRBV19 to TRBJ2-1; D is possibly TRBD2 (5 bases). Trimming removed 9 bases from V and 6 bases from J, with 15 bases in between. CDR1 is LNHDA, CDR2 SQIVND, per germline (reference sequence). The CDR3 is made up of 13 amino acids. The CDR3 loop is CASGFSVGNEQFF. The CDR3 region has the DNA TGTGCCAGCGGGTTTAGCGTTGGCAATGAGCAGTTCTTC.

This sequence joins TRBV30 and TRBJ1-2, with D possibly matching TRBD1 (5 bases). Trimming stripped 2 bases from V and 7 bases from J, with 11 bases between. Per the germline V gene, CDR1 is GTSNPN and CDR2 is SVGIG (reference sequence). The CDR3 is made up of 12 amino acids. As DNA, the CDR3 is TGTGCCTGGAGTTCAGGGCCTGCTGGCTACACCTTC. Amino acid sequence: CAWSSGPAGYTF. The whole variable domain, remainder taken from reference TRBV30 and TRBJ1-2, is SQTIHQWPATLVQPVGSPLSLECTVEGTSNPNLYWYRQAAGRGLQLLFYSVGIGQISSEVPQNLSASRPQDRQFILSSKKLLLSDSGFYLCAWSSGPAGYTFGSGTRLTVV.

This clone was seen once. The genes are TRBV28 and TRBJ2-7; D may be TRBD2 (6 bases). Germline V lookup: CDR1 MDHEN, CDR2 SYDVKM. V was trimmed by 7 bases and J by 3 bases, leaving 16 bases between them. This CDR3 is built from 14 residues. CDR3 amino acids: CASTPGGGFYEQYF. In DNA, the CDR3 is TGTGCCAGCACCCCGGGTGGGGGGTTCTACGAGCAGTACTTC.

The CDR3 here is CASRMGGRDLDTQYF. Here the CDR3 DNA reads TGTGCCAGCAGGATGGGGGGACGGGACCTGGATACGCAGTATTTT. The rearrangement uses TRBV28 and TRBJ2-3, with a weak D call TRBD2 (6 bases). This CDR3 spans 15 amino acids. CDR1 is MDHEN and CDR2 is SYDVKM in the germline V gene. V was pared by 6 bases and J by 6 bases, with 19 bases between.

Only a few counts were recorded for this clone. The chain couples TRBV27 to TRBJ1-2; D might be TRBD1 (5 bases). V was trimmed by 5 bases and J by 0 bases, leaving 19 bases between them. The germline CDR1 and CDR2 sequences are MNHEY and SMNVEV (reference sequence). The CDR3 runs to 17 residues. The chain's CDR3 is CASSPRGGAFTNYGYTF. In DNA form, the CDR3 reads TGTGCCAGCAGTCCTCGGGGAGGGGCTTTTACTAACTATGGCTACACCTTC.